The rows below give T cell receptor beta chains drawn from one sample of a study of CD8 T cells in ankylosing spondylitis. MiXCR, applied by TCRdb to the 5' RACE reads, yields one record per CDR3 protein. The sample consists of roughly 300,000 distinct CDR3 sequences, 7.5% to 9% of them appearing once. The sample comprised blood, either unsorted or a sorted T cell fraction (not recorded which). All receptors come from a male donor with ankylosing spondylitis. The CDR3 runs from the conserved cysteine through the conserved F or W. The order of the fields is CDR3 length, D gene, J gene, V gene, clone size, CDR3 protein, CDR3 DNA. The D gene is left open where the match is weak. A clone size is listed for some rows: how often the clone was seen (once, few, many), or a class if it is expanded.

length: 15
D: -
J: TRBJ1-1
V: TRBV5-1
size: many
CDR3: CASSPDAGRNTEAFF
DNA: TGCGCCAGCAGCCCAGATGCGGGCCGGAACACTGAAGCTTTCTTT

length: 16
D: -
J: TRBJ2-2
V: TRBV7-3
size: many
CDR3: CASSPRKGRNTGELFF
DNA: TGTGCCAGCAGCCCCAGGAAAGGAAGGAACACCGGGGAGCTGTTTTTT

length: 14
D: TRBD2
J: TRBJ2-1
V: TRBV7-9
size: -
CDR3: CASSLDLREAEQFF
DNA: TGTGCCAGCAGCTTAGATTTGCGGGAGGCTGAGCAGTTCTTC

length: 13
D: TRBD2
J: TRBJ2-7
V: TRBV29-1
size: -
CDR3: CSVDRAGASEQYF
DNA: TGCAGCGTTGATCGAGCGGGAGCCAGCGAGCAGTACTTC

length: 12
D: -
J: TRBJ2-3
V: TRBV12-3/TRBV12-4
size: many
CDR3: CASSAQGDTQYF
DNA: TGTGCCAGCAGCGCTCAAGGAGATACGCAGTATTTT

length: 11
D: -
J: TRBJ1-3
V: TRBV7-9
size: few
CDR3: CASSPTDRAYF
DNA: TGTGCCAGCAGCCCTACGGACCGCGCGTATTTT

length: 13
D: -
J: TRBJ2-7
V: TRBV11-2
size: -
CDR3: CASSLERALEQYF
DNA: TGTGCCAGCAGCTTAGAACGGGCACTCGAGCAGTACTTC

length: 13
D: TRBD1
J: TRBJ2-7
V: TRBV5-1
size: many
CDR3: CASSWTGQLEQYF
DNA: TGCGCCAGCAGCTGGACGGGACAGCTTGAGCAGTACTTC

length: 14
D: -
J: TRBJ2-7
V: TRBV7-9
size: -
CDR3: CASSLQDGSVKQYF
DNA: TGTGCCAGCAGCCTACAAGACGGGTCCGTCAAGCAGTACTTC

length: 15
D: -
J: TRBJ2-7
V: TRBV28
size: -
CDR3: CASSYPRQPSYEQYF
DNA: TGTGCCAGCAGTTACCCGCGACAGCCCTCCTACGAGCAGTACTTC

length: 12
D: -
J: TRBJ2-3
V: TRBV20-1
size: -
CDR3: CSARPGTDTQYF
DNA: TGCAGTGCTAGACCCGGCACAGATACGCAGTATTTT

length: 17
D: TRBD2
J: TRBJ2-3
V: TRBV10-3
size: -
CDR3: CAISDPGTSGLTDTQYF
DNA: TGTGCCATCAGTGACCCGGGGACTAGCGGGCTCACAGATACGCAGTATTTT

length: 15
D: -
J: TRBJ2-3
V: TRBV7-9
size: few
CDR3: CASSFRFGSTDTQYF
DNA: TGTGCCAGCAGCTTCCGATTCGGTAGCACAGATACGCAGTATTTT

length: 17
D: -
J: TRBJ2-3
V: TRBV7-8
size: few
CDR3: CASSRRGLLLSTDTQYF
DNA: TGTGCCAGCAGCCGTAGAGGACTACTTCTTTCCACAGATACGCAGTATTTT

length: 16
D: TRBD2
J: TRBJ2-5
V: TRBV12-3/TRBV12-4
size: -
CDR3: CASSLKLAGSGETQYF
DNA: TGTGCCAGCAGTTTAAAACTAGCGGGGTCCGGGGAGACCCAGTACTTC

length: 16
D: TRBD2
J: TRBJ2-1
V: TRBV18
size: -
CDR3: CASSPPFLAGNNEQFF
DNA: TGTGCCAGCTCACCACCGTTCCTAGCGGGAAACAATGAGCAGTTCTTC

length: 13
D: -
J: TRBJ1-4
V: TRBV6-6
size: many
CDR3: CASSPGSAGKLFF
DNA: TGTGCCAGCAGCCCGGGATCGGCGGGAAAACTGTTTTTT

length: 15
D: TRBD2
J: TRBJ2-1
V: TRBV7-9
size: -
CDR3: CASSPERGAYNEQFF
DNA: TGTGCCAGCAGCCCTGAGCGGGGAGCCTACAATGAGCAGTTCTTC

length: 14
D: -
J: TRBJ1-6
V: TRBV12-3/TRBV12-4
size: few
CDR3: CASIKGRVGSPLHF
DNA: TGTGCCAGCATTAAGGGGAGGGTTGGGTCACCCCTCCACTTT

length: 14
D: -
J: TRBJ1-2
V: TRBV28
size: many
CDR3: CASSSGPFTVGYTF
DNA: TGTGCCAGCAGTTCCGGACCTTTCACCGTCGGCTACACCTTC

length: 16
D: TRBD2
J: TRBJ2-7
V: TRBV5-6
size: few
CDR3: CASSLVVSGSRGEQYF
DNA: TGTGCCAGCAGCTTGGTTGTTAGCGGGAGCCGAGGCGAGCAGTACTTC

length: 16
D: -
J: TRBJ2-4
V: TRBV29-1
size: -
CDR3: CSVARGTQLGKNIQYF
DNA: TGCAGCGTTGCGAGAGGTACCCAACTTGGCAAAAACATTCAGTACTTC

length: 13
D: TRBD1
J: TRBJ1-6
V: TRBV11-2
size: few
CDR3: CASSLGQGQPLHF
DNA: TGTGCCAGCAGCTTGGGACAGGGGCAACCCCTCCACTTT

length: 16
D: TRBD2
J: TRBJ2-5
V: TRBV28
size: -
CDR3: CASSFSPGGYQETQYF
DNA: TGTGCCAGCAGCTTCTCCCCGGGGGGATATCAAGAGACCCAGTACTTC

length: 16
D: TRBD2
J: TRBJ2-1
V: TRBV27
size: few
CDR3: CASSLLAGGPFNEQFF
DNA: TGTGCCAGCAGTCTATTAGCGGGAGGGCCGTTCAATGAGCAGTTCTTC

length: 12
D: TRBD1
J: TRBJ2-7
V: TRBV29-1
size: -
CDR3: CSVSGTAYEQYF
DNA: TGCAGCGTTTCCGGGACAGCATACGAGCAGTACTTC

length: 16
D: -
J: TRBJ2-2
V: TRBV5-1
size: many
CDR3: CASSLAQVSGTGELFF
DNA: TGCGCCAGCAGCTTGGCCCAAGTCTCCGGGACCGGGGAGCTGTTTTTT

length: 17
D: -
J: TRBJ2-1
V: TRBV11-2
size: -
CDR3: CASSVGWPGEGYNEQFF
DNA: TGTGCCAGCAGCGTAGGATGGCCGGGAGAAGGTTACAATGAGCAGTTCTTC

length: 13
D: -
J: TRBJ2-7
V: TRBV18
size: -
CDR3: CASSSGGVYEQYF
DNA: TGTGCCAGCTCATCCGGAGGGGTCTACGAGCAGTACTTC

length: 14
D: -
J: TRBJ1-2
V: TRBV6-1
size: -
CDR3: CASSEIGTNYGYTF
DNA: TGTGCCAGCAGTGAAATAGGAACCAACTATGGCTACACCTTC

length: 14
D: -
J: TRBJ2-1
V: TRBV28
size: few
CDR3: CASSPRTGTNEQFF
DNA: TGTGCCAGCAGCCCCCGAACAGGGACTAATGAGCAGTTCTTC

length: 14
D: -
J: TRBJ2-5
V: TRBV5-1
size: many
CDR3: CASSPDGTQETQYF
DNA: TGCGCCAGCAGCCCGGACGGGACCCAAGAGACCCAGTACTTC

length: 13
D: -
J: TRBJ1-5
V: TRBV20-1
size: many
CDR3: CSARTAAGQPQHF
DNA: TGCAGTGCCCGGACAGCGGCAGGGCAGCCCCAGCATTTT

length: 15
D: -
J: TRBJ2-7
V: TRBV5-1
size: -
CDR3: CASSLDLGARNEQYF
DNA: TGCGCCAGCAGCTTGGACTTGGGGGCCAGGAACGAGCAGTACTTC

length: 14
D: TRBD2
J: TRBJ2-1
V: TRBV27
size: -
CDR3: CASSLAGVLDEQFF
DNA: TGTGCCAGCAGTCTAGCGGGAGTTCTAGATGAGCAGTTCTTC

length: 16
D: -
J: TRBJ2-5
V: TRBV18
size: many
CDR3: CASSPGAAAAGETQYF
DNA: TGTGCCAGCTCACCAGGAGCAGCCGCGGCGGGGGAGACCCAGTACTTC

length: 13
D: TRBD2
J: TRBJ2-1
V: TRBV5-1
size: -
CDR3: CASRSLADNEQFF
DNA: TGCGCCAGCAGAAGTCTAGCGGACAATGAGCAGTTCTTC

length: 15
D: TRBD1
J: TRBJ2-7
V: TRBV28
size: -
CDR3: CASSFSGGRRYEQYF
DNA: TGTGCCAGCAGTTTTTCAGGGGGCAGGAGGTACGAGCAGTACTTC

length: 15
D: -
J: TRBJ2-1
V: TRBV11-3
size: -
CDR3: CASSLERALRHEQFF
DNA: TGTGCCAGCAGCTTAGAGAGGGCACTTCGCCATGAGCAGTTCTTC

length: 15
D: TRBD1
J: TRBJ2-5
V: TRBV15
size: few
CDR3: CATSSNRGLRETQYF
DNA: TGTGCCACCAGCAGTAACAGGGGGCTAAGAGAGACCCAGTACTTC

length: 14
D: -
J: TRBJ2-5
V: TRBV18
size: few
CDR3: CASSPRAGQETQYF
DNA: TGTGCCAGCTCACCGCGAGCGGGCCAAGAGACCCAGTACTTC

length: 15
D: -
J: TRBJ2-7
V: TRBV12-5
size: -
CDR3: CASGLVTVGNYEQYF
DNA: TGTGCTAGTGGTTTGGTAACGGTGGGAAATTACGAGCAGTACTTC

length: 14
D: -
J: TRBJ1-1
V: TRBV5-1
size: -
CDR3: CASSFTQLNTEAFF
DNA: TGCGCCAGCAGCTTCACCCAGTTGAACACTGAAGCTTTCTTT

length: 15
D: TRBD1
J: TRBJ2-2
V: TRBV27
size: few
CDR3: CASTSLAGGGGELFF
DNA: TGTGCCAGCACCAGCCTGGCAGGGGGCGGCGGGGAGCTGTTTTTT

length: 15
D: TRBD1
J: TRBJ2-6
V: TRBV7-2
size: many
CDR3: CASSRDSTGANVLTF
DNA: TGTGCCAGCAGCCGGGACAGTACTGGGGCCAACGTCCTGACTTTC

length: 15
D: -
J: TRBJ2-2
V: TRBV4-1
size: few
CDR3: CASSHATGYTGELFF
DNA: TGCGCCAGCAGCCACGCAACAGGCTACACCGGGGAGCTGTTTTTT

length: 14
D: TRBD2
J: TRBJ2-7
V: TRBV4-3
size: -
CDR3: CASSQDQRGREQYF
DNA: TGCGCCAGCAGCCAAGATCAGCGGGGTCGCGAGCAGTACTTC

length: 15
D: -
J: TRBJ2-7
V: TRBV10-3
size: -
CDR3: CAIKEGPGASNEQYF
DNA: TGTGCCATCAAGGAGGGGCCGGGGGCTTCTAACGAGCAGTACTTC

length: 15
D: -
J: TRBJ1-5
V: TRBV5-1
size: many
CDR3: CASSPTGTLNQPQHF
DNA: TGCGCCAGCAGCCCTACCGGGACACTGAATCAGCCCCAGCATTTT

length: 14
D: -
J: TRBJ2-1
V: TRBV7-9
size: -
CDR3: CASSSPRNYNEQFF
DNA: TGTGCCAGCAGCTCACCCCGAAACTACAATGAGCAGTTCTTC

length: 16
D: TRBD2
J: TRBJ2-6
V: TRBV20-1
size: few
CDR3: CSAPGLVSSGANVLTF
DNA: TGCAGTGCTCCAGGACTAGTCAGCTCTGGGGCCAACGTCCTGACTTTC

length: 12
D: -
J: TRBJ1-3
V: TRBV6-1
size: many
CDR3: CASSVIRDSIYF
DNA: TGTGCCAGCAGTGTAATCCGGGACTCCATATATTTT

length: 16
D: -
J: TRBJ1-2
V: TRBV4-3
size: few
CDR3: CASSQDGRDPNYGYTF
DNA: TGCGCCAGCAGCCAAGATGGCAGGGACCCTAACTATGGCTACACCTTC

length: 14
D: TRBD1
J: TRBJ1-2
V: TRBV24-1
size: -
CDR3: CATSDKDRGYGYTF
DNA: TGTGCCACCAGTGATAAGGACAGGGGCTATGGCTACACCTTC